A selection of T cell receptor beta chains follows, all from one sample in a study of blood T cells in healthy people across ages. One entry per CDR3 protein, called by TCRdb with MiXCR from the 5' RACE reads. In the table there are about 1 million distinct CDR3 sequences, around 45% of which are singletons. Sequencing was done on a sample of blood. The origin of the receptors is a woman aged 60 to 75 in good health. CDR3s include the opening cysteine and the closing phenylalanine or tryptophan. The D gene is left open where the match is weak. Expanded clones are given a class, and other clones once, few, many or no size at all.

j_gene	v_gene	abundance	d_gene	CDR3aa	CDR3nt
TRBJ2-5	TRBV10-2	.	.	CASSSGAETQYF	TGCGCCAGCAGTTCGGGGGCGGAGACCCAGTACTTC
TRBJ2-7	TRBV2	.	TRBD2	CAGYGTSGRPRYEQYF	TGTGCCGGCTACGGGACTAGCGGGAGGCCTCGCTACGAGCAGTACTTC
TRBJ2-7	TRBV27	many	TRBD1	CASSLLTGGAYEQYF	TGTGCCAGCAGTTTATTAACAGGGGGCGCATACGAGCAGTACTTC
TRBJ2-3	TRBV2	.	TRBD2	CASSATSGSSTDTQYF	TGTGCCAGCAGTGCCACTAGCGGGAGTAGCACAGATACGCAGTATTTT
TRBJ2-7	TRBV27	few	.	CASSPSDFGGEQYF	TGTGCCAGCAGTCCTAGCGACTTCGGGGGCGAGCAGTACTTC
TRBJ2-1	TRBV29-1	few	.	CSASDPGLSSYNEQFF	TGCAGCGCCTCGGACCCGGGCTTGAGCTCCTACAATGAGCAGTTCTTC
TRBJ1-1	TRBV27	few	.	CASSPTGLEAFF	TGTGCCAGCAGTCCCACGGGGCTTGAAGCTTTCTTT
TRBJ2-1	TRBV10-3	.	.	CAITDLVGTEQFF	TGTGCCATCACGGACCTGGTTGGAACTGAGCAGTTCTTC
TRBJ2-1	TRBV27	.	TRBD2	CASSFRGSTYNEQFF	TGTGCCAGCAGTTTTCGCGGGAGTACCTACAATGAGCAGTTCTTC
TRBJ2-7	TRBV6-5	.	TRBD2	CASRETSGLYEQYF	TGTGCCAGCAGAGAGACTAGCGGACTATACGAGCAGTACTTC
TRBJ2-7	TRBV28	few	TRBD1	CASRSVHTGTDYEQYF	TGTGCCAGCAGAAGCGTTCACACCGGGACAGATTACGAGCAGTACTTC
TRBJ2-7	TRBV15	.	TRBD2	CATSRPRTSGSYEQYF	TGTGCCACCAGCAGACCCCGGACTAGCGGCTCCTACGAGCAGTACTTC
TRBJ1-6	TRBV5-1	.	.	CASSFTGRDSPLHF	TGCGCCAGCAGCTTCACAGGTCGGGATTCACCCCTCCACTTT
TRBJ2-6	TRBV25-1	.	.	CASSAPGDGANVLTF	TGTGCCAGCAGTGCTCCCGGGGATGGGGCCAACGTCCTGACTTTC
TRBJ2-7	TRBV27	few	.	CASSLAQTGYEQYF	TGTGCCAGCAGTTTAGCGCAAACAGGCTACGAGCAGTACTTC
TRBJ1-5	TRBV6-1	few	TRBD1	CASSFGTGVEQPQHF	TGTGCCAGCAGTTTCGGTACAGGGGTTGAGCAGCCCCAGCATTTT
TRBJ2-3	TRBV4-2	many	TRBD2	CASSQWGSGSFSDTQYF	TGTGCCAGCAGCCAATGGGGTAGCGGGAGTTTCTCAGATACGCAGTATTTT
TRBJ2-1	TRBV25-1	.	TRBD1	CASSEGTVEQFF	TGTGCCAGCAGTGAGGGGACAGTCGAGCAGTTCTTC
TRBJ2-5	TRBV3-1	few	.	CASSQAFSGETQYF	TGTGCCAGCAGCCAAGCTTTTAGTGGGGAGACCCAGTACTTC
TRBJ2-3	TRBV7-9	.	TRBD2	CASSLGGLAGDTDTQYF	TGTGCCAGCAGCTTAGGTGGACTAGCGGGGGACACAGATACGCAGTATTTT
TRBJ2-3	TRBV10-3	.	.	CAISGLISSSTDTQYF	TGTGCCATCAGTGGTTTAATATCCTCTAGCACAGATACGCAGTATTTT
TRBJ2-1	TRBV20-1	few	TRBD2	CSYRGLAGHNEQFF	TGCAGTTACCGAGGACTAGCGGGACACAATGAGCAGTTCTTC
TRBJ2-7	TRBV29-1	many	.	CSVVYKTYEQYF	TGCAGCGTTGTCTACAAGACCTACGAGCAGTACTTC
TRBJ2-3	TRBV24-1	.	.	CATSDWDSTDTQYF	TGTGCCACCAGTGATTGGGACAGCACAGATACGCAGTATTTT
TRBJ2-3	TRBV10-3	few	TRBD1	CAIRAGGDTQYF	TGTGCCATCAGGGCAGGGGGCGATACGCAGTATTTT
TRBJ1-5	TRBV20-1	.	.	CSARGRGRNQPQHF	TGCAGTGCTAGGGGAAGGGGAAGAAATCAGCCCCAGCATTTT
TRBJ2-6	TRBV20-1	.	.	CSAPRDTFSSGANVLTF	TGCAGTGCTCCCCGGGACACTTTTTCCTCTGGGGCCAACGTCCTGACTTTC
TRBJ2-2	TRBV19	.	TRBD1	CASSINRGTGELFF	TGTGCCAGTAGTATAAACAGGGGTACCGGGGAGCTGTTTTTT
TRBJ2-7	TRBV7-9	few	.	CASRPGGTGEQYF	TGTGCCAGCAGACCCGGAGGTACGGGCGAGCAGTACTTC
TRBJ2-5	TRBV10-3	.	.	CAISDRGAGETQYF	TGTGCCATCAGTGATAGAGGGGCTGGGGAGACCCAGTACTTC
TRBJ2-3	TRBV20-1	.	.	CSARRGDVRTDTQYF	TGCAGTGCTAGGAGGGGGGACGTTCGCACAGATACGCAGTATTTT
TRBJ2-1	TRBV20-1	.	TRBD2	CSATETSGRGDEQFF	TGCAGTGCTACCGAGACTAGCGGGAGGGGAGATGAGCAGTTCTTC
TRBJ2-5	TRBV12-5	.	.	CASGPTRAETQYF	TGTGCTAGTGGACCCACGCGGGCTGAGACCCAGTACTTC
TRBJ1-2	TRBV3-1	once	.	CASSGGQMAGYTF	TGTGCCAGCAGCGGCGGACAGATGGCTGGCTACACCTTC
TRBJ2-7	TRBV18	.	.	CASSLTVDNYEQYF	TGTGCCAGCTCACTTACGGTGGATAACTACGAGCAGTACTTC
TRBJ2-3	TRBV4-2	.	.	CASSPRLLDTQYF	TGTGCCAGCAGCCCCCGGCTTCTAGATACGCAGTATTTT
TRBJ2-7	TRBV10-2	.	TRBD1	CASSEPGTAYEQYF	TGCGCCAGCAGTGAACCCGGGACAGCCTACGAGCAGTACTTC
TRBJ2-7	TRBV20-1	.	TRBD1	CSARTGKGQYF	TGCAGTGCTAGGACAGGGAAGGGGCAGTACTTC
TRBJ2-5	TRBV4-3	.	TRBD2	CASSRGTSGSQETQYF	TGCGCCAGCAGCCGGGGGACTAGCGGATCCCAAGAGACCCAGTACTTC
TRBJ2-1	TRBV7-9	many	TRBD2	CASSLVLGLADNEQFF	TGTGCCAGCAGCTTAGTTCTAGGACTAGCGGACAATGAGCAGTTCTTC
TRBJ2-7	TRBV28	once	.	CANTTRADGYYEQYF	TGTGCCAACACAACTAGGGCGGACGGATACTACGAGCAGTACTTC
TRBJ2-7	TRBV2	few	.	CAKTKVPGPNPYEQYF	TGTGCCAAAACGAAAGTTCCGGGGCCCAATCCCTACGAGCAGTACTTC
TRBJ2-3	TRBV29-1	few	.	CSGQQGPADTQYF	TGCAGCGGTCAACAGGGACCCGCAGATACGCAGTATTTT
TRBJ2-3	TRBV5-1	.	TRBD2	CASSSPSGRVTDTQYF	TGCGCCAGCAGTTCCCCTAGCGGGAGGGTCACAGATACGCAGTATTTT
TRBJ2-1	TRBV25-1	few	.	CASSDPGVREIEQFF	TGTGCCAGCAGTGATCCGGGAGTGAGGGAAATTGAGCAGTTCTTC
TRBJ2-1	TRBV14	.	.	CASSVRLSSYNEQFF	TGTGCCAGCAGCGTTCGCCTGAGCTCCTACAATGAGCAGTTCTTC
TRBJ2-1	TRBV7-3	.	.	CASSLSPPSRSEQFF	TGTGCCAGCAGCTTATCCCCTCCTAGTCGTAGTGAGCAGTTCTTC
TRBJ1-1	TRBV7-3	.	.	CASSLQPFGTEAFF	TGTGCCAGCAGCCTACAGCCTTTCGGGACTGAAGCTTTCTTT
TRBJ2-5	TRBV2	.	.	CASRTQGFFQETQYF	TGTGCCAGCAGGACACAGGGCTTCTTCCAAGAGACCCAGTACTTC
TRBJ2-7	TRBV5-5	few	TRBD2	CASSFSGGAGEQYF	TGTGCCAGCAGCTTTTCCGGGGGGGCTGGGGAGCAGTACTTC
TRBJ2-3	TRBV7-7	.	.	CASSPSVGVATDTQYF	TGTGCTAGCAGCCCATCAGTGGGGGTGGCAACAGATACGCAGTATTTT
TRBJ2-1	TRBV6-5	few	.	CASSYSLSSYNEQFF	TGTGCCAGTAGTTATTCCTTAAGCTCCTACAATGAGCAGTTCTTC
TRBJ2-2	TRBV4-2	.	TRBD2	CASSHPPGGENTGELFF	TGTGCCAGCAGCCATCCTCCCGGGGGGGAGAACACCGGGGAGCTGTTTTTT
TRBJ2-7	TRBV5-1	.	.	CASSLVSTETRYEQYF	TGCGCCAGCAGCTTGGTTTCCACAGAAACACGCTACGAGCAGTACTTC
TRBJ2-6	TRBV30	.	.	CAWSTQGSGANVLTF	TGTGCCTGGAGTACCCAGGGCTCTGGGGCCAACGTCCTGACTTTC